This T cell receptor (beta chain) is from a study of CD8 T cells in Susac syndrome. Random-hexamer reverse transcription was applied to about 0.5 to 1 ug RNA. TCRdb independently ran MiXCR on the immunoSEQ multiplex PCR reads; one entry per CDR3 protein. Found here are about 190,000 distinct CDR3 sequences, over 75% of them singletons; the top ten hold 0.087%. V gave up 4 bases and J gave up 9 bases; unmatched junction bases: 3. This CDR3 spans 12 amino acids. The germline V gene has CDR1 SEHNR and CDR2 FQNEAQ (reference sequence). Specimen: CD4+ T cells from PBMCs. This sequence originates from a human donor with Susac syndrome. The gene calls are TRBV7-9 and TRBJ2-5, with 9 bases aligning to TRBD2. The CDR3, as DNA: TGTGCCAGCAGCTCCGGCGGGGGGGCCCAGTACTTC. This gives the protein CASSSGGGAQYF.